Each of the 8 T cell receptor beta chains below was sequenced from the same sample in a study of T cell responses to AZD1222 COVID-19 vaccine. Data came from immunoSEQ multiplex PCR; TCRdb stores just in-frame clones and leaves some out. This sample has fewer than 120,000 clones, with about 87% found just once. Sequences were derived from peripheral blood, sampled on day 0 of AZD1222 vaccination. These receptors were obtained from an adult in good health.

The chain is built from TRBV7-2 and TRBJ2-7; TRBD2 matches at 8 bases. V lost 0 bases, J lost 0 bases, and 4 bases stayed unmatched. Germline CDR1 reads SGHTA; CDR2 reads FQGNSA. The CDR3 runs to 16 residues. The CDR3 loop is CASSLAGSGGSYEQYF. DNA of the CDR3: TGTGCCAGCAGCTTAGCGGGGAGCGGGGGCTCCTACGAGCAGTACTTC.

CDR3 residues: CASSPGTPATNYGYTF. The DNA of the CDR3 is TGCGCCAGCAGCCCCGGGACACCGGCGACGAACTATGGCTACACCTTC. The V gene is TRBV5-1, the J gene TRBJ1-2, with D possibly TRBD1 on 6 matching bases. This CDR3 region has 16 residues. Trimming shortened V by 4 bases and J by 2 bases, and 18 bases separated the two germline ends. The germline V gene has CDR1 SGHRS and CDR2 YFSETQ.

J is TRBJ1-2 and V is TRBV10-3, with 9 nucleotides matching TRBD1. With V trimmed by 6 bases and J by 2 bases, 13 bases remained unmatched. CDR3 length: 17 residues. Germline CDR1 and CDR2: ENHRY and SYGVKD. The DNA of the CDR3 is TGTGCCATCAGGGACCCGGGACAGGGTTTGTACAACTATGGCTACACCTTC. It is translated as CAIRDPGQGLYNYGYTF.

V is TRBV6-5 and J is TRBJ2-2; D might be TRBD2 (6 bases). CDR3 length: 15 amino acids. Per the germline V gene, CDR1 is MNHEY and CDR2 is SVGAGI. Trimming left V 7 bases short and J 4 bases short, with 16 bases between. Here the CDR3 DNA reads TGTGCCAGCACTAGCGACGCGAGGGGCACCGGGGAGCTGTTTTTT. Translating it yields CASTSDARGTGELFF.

This rearrangement joins TRBV4-2 to TRBJ2-1; 11 bases fit TRBD2. The CDR3 is made up of 15 amino acids. V gave up 5 bases and J gave up 3 bases; unmatched junction bases: 3. CDR1 and CDR2 (germline): LGHNA, YNFKEQ. CDR3 nucleotides: TGTGCCAGCAGCACCGGGACTAGCGGCTACAATGAGCAGTTCTTC. Translation gives CASSTGTSGYNEQFF.

The chain links TRBV14 to TRBJ1-2; no clear D gene. CDR1 is SGHDN and CDR2 is FVKESK in the germline V gene. The CDR3 totals 12 residues. V lost 0 bases and J lost 5, with 4 bases in between. CDR3 in amino acids: CASSQDGYGYTF. CDR3 in DNA: TGTGCCAGCAGCCAAGATGGGTATGGCTACACCTTC.

The chain uses TRBV2 and TRBJ2-7; no reliable D call. This CDR3 has 13 residues. Germline CDR1 and CDR2: SNHLY and FYNNEI. The germline V and J ends were trimmed by 4 bases and 3 bases, with 10 bases remaining between them. The CDR3: CASSGAINYEQYF. CDR3 coding DNA: TGTGCCAGCAGTGGGGCCATAAACTACGAGCAGTACTTC.

The chain joins TRBV5-1 to TRBJ2-3; perhaps TRBD2 as D (7 bases). Per germline, CDR1 SGHRS and CDR2 YFSETQ. The CDR3 extends over 14 amino acids. V was cut by 4 bases and J by 5 bases, with 14 bases left in between. CDR3 in amino acids: CASSKGGHGDTQYF. CDR3 DNA: TGCGCCAGCAGCAAGGGGGGGCACGGAGATACGCAGTATTTT.